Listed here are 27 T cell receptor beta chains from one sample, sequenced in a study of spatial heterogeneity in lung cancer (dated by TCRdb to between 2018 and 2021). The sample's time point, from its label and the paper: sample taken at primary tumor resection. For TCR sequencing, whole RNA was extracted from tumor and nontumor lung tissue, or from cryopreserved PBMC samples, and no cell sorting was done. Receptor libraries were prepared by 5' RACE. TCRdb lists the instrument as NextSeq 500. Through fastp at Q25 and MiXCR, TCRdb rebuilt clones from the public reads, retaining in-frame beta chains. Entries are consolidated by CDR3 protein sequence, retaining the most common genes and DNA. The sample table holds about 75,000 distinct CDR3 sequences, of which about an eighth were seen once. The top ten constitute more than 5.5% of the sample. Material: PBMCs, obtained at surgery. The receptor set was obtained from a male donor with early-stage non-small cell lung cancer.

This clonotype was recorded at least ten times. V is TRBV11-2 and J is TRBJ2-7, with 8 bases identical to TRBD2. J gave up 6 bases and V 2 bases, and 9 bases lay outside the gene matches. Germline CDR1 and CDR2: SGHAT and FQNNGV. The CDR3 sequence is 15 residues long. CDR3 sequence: CASSLRSGGESEQYF. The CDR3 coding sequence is TGTGCCAGCAGCTTACGGTCGGGAGGGGAGTCCGAGCAGTACTTC.

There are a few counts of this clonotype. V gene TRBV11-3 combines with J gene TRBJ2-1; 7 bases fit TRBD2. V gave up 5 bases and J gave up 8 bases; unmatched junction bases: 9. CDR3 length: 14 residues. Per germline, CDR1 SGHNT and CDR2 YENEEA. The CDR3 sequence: CASSPLGGSDEQFF. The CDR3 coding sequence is TGTGCCAGCAGCCCCCTGGGGGGGTCGGATGAGCAGTTCTTC.

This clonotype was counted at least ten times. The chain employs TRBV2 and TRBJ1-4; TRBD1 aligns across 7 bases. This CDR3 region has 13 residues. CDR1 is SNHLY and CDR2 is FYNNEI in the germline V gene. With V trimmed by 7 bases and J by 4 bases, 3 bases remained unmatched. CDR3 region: CASKRQGNEKLFF. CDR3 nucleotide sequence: TGTGCCAGCAAAAGACAGGGTAATGAAAAACTGTTTTTT.

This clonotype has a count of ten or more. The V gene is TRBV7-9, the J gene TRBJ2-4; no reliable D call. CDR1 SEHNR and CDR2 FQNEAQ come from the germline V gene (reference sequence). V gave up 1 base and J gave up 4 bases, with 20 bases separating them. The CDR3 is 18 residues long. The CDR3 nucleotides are TGTGCCAGCAGCTTAGTCGATTTGAGGCTCAACATAAAAAACATTCAGTACTTC. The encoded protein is CASSLVDLRLNIKNIQYF.

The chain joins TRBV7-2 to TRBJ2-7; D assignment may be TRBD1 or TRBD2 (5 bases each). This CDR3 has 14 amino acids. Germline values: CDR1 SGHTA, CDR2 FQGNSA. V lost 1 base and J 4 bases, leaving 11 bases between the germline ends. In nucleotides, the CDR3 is TGTGCCAGCAGCTTAGGGGACGGACGATACGAGCAGTACTTC. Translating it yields CASSLGDGRYEQYF.

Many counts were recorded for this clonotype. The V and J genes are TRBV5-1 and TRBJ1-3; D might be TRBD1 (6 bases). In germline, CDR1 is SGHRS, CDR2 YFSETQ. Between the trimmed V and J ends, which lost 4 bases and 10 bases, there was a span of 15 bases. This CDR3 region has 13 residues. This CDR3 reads CASSRPGESTIYF. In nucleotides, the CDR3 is TGCGCCAGCAGCCGACCAGGGGAATCGACCATATATTTT.

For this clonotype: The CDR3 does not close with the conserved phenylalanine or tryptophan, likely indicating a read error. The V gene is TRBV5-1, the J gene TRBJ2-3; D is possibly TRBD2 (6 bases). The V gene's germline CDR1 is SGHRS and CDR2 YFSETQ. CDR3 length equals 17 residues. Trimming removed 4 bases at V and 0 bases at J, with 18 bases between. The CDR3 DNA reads TGCGCCAGCAGCCATCAAACTAGCCCCGATAGCACAGATACGCAGTATTTG. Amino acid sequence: CASSHQTSPDSTDTQYL.

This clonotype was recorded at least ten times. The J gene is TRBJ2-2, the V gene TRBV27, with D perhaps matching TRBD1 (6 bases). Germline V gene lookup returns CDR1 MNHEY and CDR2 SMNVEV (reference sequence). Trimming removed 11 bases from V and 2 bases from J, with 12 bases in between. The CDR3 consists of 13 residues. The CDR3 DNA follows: TGTGCCTCCAGGGGACACAACACCGGGGAGCTGTTTTTT. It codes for CASRGHNTGELFF.

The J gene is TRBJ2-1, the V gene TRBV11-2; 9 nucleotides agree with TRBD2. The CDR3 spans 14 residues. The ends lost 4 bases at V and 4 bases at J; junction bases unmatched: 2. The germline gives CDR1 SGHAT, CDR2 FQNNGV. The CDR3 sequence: CASSSTSGYNEQFF. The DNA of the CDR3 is TGTGCCAGCAGCTCAACTAGCGGGTACAATGAGCAGTTCTTC.

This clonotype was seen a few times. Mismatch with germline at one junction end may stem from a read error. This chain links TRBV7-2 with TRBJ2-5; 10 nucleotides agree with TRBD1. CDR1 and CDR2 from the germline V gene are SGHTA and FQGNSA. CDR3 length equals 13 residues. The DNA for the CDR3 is TGTGCCAGCAGCTTTAACGGGGGACAGGGGTTTTCATTC. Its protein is CASSFNGGQGFSF.

The CDR3 nucleotides are TGTGCCAGTAGTCTAAATGAAAAACTGTTTTTT. Amino acid sequence: CASSLNEKLFF. The genes are TRBV19 and TRBJ1-4; D call uncertain. CDR1 is LNHDA and CDR2 is SQIVND in the germline V gene (reference sequence). CDR3 size: 11 residues. Trimming removed 5 bases from V and 5 bases from J, with 3 bases in between.

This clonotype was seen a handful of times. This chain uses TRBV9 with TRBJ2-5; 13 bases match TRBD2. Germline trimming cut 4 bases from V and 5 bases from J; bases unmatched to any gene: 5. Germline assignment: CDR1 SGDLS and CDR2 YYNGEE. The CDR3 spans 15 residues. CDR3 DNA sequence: TGTGCCAGCAGCAATGGACTAGCGGGAGCGGAGACCCAGTACTTC. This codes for CASSNGLAGAETQYF. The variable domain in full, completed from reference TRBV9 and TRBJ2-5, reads DSGVTQTPKHLITATGQRVTLRCSPRSGDLSVYWYQQSLDQGLQFLIQYYNGEERAKGNILERFSAQQFPDLHSELNLSSLELGDSALYFCASSNGLAGAETQYFGPGTRLLVL.

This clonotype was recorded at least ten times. CDR3 nucleotides: TGCGCCAGCAGCCAAGATCGGAGGCTAGCGATGGCCAAAAACATTCAGTACTTC. Translation: CASSQDRRLAMAKNIQYF. The genes are TRBV4-1 and TRBJ2-4; the D gene is possibly TRBD2 (6 bases). V was shortened by 0 bases and J by 1 base, with 16 bases between the two germline ends. The CDR3 consists of 18 residues. The germline gives CDR1 MGHRA, CDR2 YSYEKL.

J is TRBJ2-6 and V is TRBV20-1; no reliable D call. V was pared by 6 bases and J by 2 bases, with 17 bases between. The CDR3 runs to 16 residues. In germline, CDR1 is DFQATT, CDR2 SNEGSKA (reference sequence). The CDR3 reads CSATNALGTGANVLTF. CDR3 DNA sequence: TGCAGTGCAACGAATGCATTAGGGACTGGGGCCAACGTCCTGACTTTC.

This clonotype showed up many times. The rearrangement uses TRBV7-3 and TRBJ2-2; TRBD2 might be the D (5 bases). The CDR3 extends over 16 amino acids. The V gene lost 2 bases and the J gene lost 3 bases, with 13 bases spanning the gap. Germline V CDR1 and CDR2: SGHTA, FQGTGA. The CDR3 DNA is TGTGCCAGCAGCTTACGACCGGGGATAGACACCGGGGAGCTGTTTTTT. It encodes CASSLRPGIDTGELFF.

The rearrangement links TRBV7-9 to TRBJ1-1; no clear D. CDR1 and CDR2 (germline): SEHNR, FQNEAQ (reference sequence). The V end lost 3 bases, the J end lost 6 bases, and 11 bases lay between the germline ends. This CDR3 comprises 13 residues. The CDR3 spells CASSFYEVSEAFF. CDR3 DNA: TGTGCCAGCAGCTTCTATGAGGTGTCTGAAGCTTTCTTT.

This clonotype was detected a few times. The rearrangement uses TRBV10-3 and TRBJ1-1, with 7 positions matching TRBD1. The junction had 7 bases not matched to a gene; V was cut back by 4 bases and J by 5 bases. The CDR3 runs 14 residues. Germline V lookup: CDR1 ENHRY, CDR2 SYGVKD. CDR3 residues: CAISVEGAWTEAFF. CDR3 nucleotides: TGTGCCATCAGTGTGGAGGGGGCTTGGACTGAAGCTTTCTTT.

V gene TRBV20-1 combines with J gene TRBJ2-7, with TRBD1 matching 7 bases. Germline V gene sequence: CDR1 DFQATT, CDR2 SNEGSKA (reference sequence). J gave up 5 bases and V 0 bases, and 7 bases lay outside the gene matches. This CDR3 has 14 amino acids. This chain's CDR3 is CSARDPTGTHEQYF. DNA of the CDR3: TGCAGTGCTAGAGACCCGACAGGGACCCACGAGCAGTACTTC.

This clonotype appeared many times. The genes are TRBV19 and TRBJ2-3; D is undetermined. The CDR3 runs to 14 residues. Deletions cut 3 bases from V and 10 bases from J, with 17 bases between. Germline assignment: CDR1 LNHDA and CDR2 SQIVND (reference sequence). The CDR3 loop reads CASSIQRERVAQYF. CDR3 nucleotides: TGTGCCAGTAGTATCCAAAGGGAAAGGGTGGCGCAGTATTTT.

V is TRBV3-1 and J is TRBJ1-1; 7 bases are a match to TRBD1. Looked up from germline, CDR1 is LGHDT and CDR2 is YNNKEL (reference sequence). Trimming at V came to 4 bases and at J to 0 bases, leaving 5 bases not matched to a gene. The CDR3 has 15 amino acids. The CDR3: CASSRKGQMNTEAFF. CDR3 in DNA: TGTGCCAGCAGCCGGAAGGGACAGATGAACACTGAAGCTTTCTTT. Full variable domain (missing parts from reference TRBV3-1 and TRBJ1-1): DTAVSQTPKYLVTQMGNDKSIKCEQNLGHDTMYWYKQDSKKFLKIMFSYNNKELIINETVPNRFSPKSPDKAHLNLHINSLELGDSAVYFCASSRKGQMNTEAFFGQGTRLTVV.

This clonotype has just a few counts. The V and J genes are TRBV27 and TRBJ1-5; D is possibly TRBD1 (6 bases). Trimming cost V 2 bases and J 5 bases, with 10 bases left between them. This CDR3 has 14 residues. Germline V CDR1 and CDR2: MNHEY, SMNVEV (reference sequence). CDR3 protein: CASSLIGGDQPQHF. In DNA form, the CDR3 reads TGTGCCAGCAGTTTAATAGGGGGGGATCAGCCCCAGCATTTT.

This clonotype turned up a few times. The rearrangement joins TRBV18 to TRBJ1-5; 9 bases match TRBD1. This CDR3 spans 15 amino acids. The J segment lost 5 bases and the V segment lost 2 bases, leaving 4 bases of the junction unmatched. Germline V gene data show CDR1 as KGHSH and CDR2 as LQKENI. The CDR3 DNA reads TGTGCCAGCTCACCAACAGGGGGCGCGGATCAGCCCCAGCATTTT. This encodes CASSPTGGADQPQHF.

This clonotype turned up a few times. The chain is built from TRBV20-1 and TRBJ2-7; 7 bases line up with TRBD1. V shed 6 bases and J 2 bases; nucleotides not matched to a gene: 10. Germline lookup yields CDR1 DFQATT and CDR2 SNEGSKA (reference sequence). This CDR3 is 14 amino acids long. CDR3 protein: CSARRGQQPYEQYF. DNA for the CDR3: TGCAGTGCGCGCCGGGGACAGCAACCCTACGAGCAGTACTTC.

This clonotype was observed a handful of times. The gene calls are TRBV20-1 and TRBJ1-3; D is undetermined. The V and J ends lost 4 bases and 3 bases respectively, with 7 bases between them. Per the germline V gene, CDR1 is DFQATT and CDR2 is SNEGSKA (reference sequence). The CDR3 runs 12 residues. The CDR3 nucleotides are TGCAGTGCTATCCCCGGTGGAAACACCATATATTTT. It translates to CSAIPGGNTIYF.

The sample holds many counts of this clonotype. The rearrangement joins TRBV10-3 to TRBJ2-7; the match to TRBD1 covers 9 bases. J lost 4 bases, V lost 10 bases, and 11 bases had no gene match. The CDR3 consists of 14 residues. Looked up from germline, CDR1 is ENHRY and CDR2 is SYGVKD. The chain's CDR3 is CATAGTGLPYEQYF. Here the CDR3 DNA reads TGTGCCACTGCCGGGACAGGGCTCCCTTACGAGCAGTACTTC.

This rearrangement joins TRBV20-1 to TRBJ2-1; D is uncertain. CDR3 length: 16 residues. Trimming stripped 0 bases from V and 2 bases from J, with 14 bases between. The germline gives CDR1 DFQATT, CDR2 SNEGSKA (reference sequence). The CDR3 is CSARDPLGSTYNEQFF. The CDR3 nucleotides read TGCAGTGCTAGAGATCCCCTAGGGTCAACCTACAATGAGCAGTTCTTC.

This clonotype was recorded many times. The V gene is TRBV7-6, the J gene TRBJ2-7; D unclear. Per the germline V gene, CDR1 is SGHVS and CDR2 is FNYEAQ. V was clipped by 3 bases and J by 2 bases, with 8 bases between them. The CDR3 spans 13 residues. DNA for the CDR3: TGTGCCAGCAGCTTTGCTGAGGCCTACGAGCAGTACTTC. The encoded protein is CASSFAEAYEQYF.